The 4 T cell receptor beta chains below were found in one sample sequenced in a study of response to subunit inactivated influenza vaccine. TCRdb reprocessed the RT-PCR reads with MiXCR, giving one entry per CDR3 protein. The data hold under 550,000 distinct CDR3 sequences, with approximately 7.3% observed a single time. Sequenced material: PBMCs from blood, taken around 25 months after vaccination. These TCRs come from a man between 50 and 69 years old who received an inactivated influenza vaccine.

This clonotype was found many times. This rearrangement joins TRBV29-1 to TRBJ1-2; D is ambiguous. Germline CDR1 and CDR2: SQVTM and ANQGSEA. V was shortened by 3 bases and J by 7 bases, with 12 bases between the two germline ends. The CDR3 spans 12 residues. This CDR3 is CSVEVVGVGYTF. CDR3 nucleotides: TGCAGCGTTGAGGTAGTCGGGGTTGGCTACACCTTC.

This clonotype appeared many times. The V gene is TRBV4-2, the J gene TRBJ2-4; tentatively, D is TRBD2 (6 bases). The ends were cut back, 0 bases at V and 5 bases at J, with 14 bases in the middle. Germline V gives CDR1 LGHNA, CDR2 YNFKEQ. CDR3 size: 16 residues. CDR3 sequence (DNA): TGTGCCAGCAGCCAAGATTCCGGGAGTAGGGAAAACATTCAGTACTTC. It is translated as CASSQDSGSRENIQYF.

This clonotype was picked up a small number of times. This chain links TRBV20-1 with TRBJ2-1; the match to TRBD2 covers 14 bases. The CDR3 extends over 15 amino acids. Trimming at V came to 6 bases and at J to 7 bases, leaving 8 bases not matched to a gene. Germline V gene sequence: CDR1 DFQATT, CDR2 SNEGSKA (reference sequence). This CDR3 is CSASGLAGVRNEQFF. The CDR3 DNA follows: TGCAGTGCCTCGGGACTAGCGGGAGTTCGAAATGAGCAGTTCTTC.

This clonotype was observed at least ten times. V gene TRBV20-1 combines with J gene TRBJ1-1; no firm D call. Trimming pared 3 bases from V and 0 bases from J, leaving 11 bases between. CDR1 DFQATT and CDR2 SNEGSKA come from the germline V gene (reference sequence). The CDR3 runs to 14 residues. For the CDR3, the DNA is TGCAGTGCTAGTCTGGGCTACATGAACACTGAAGCTTTCTTT. As protein: CSASLGYMNTEAFF.